These 30 T cell receptor beta chains were all obtained from the same sample, sequenced in a study of blood T cell repertoires in COVID-19. Generated by immunoSEQ multiplex PCR, the TCRdb table keeps only in-frame clones and is missing some. The sample has approximately 82,000 clones; more than 85% are singletons. The sequenced sample was PBMCs or T cells enriched from blood (not recorded which). These receptors all stem from a woman aged 45-65 years with acute COVID-19.

CDR3 nucleotides: TGTGCCAGCAGTCCGCGACAGGGAAGGGAGACCCAGTACTTC. Its protein product is CASSPRQGRETQYF. The chain joins TRBV6-5 to TRBJ2-5; 7 positions match TRBD1. Germline V CDR1 and CDR2: MNHEY, SVGAGI. V lost 5 bases to trimming and J lost 5 bases; unmatched junction nucleotides: 8. The CDR3 has 14 residues.

J is TRBJ2-7 and V is TRBV24-1; D call uncertain. CDR3 length equals 12 residues. The ends were cut back, 3 bases at V and 9 bases at J, with 11 bases in the middle. Germline V lookup: CDR1 KGHDR, CDR2 SFDVKD. CDR3 DNA sequence: TGTGCCACCAGTGATCCAGCGTCGGTGCAGTACTTC. Amino acids: CATSDPASVQYF.

Concerning this clone itself: Other DNA sequences in this sample translate to the same CDR3. This rearrangement joins TRBV5-1 to TRBJ2-7; no reliable D call. The CDR3 is made up of 14 amino acids. From germline, CDR1 is SGHRS and CDR2 YFSETQ. The V gene lost 0 bases and the J gene lost 1 base, with 8 bases spanning the gap. The CDR3 is CASSLEGVSYEQYF. The DNA for the CDR3 is TGCGCCAGCAGCTTGGAAGGAGTTTCCTACGAGCAGTACTTC.

The V and J genes are TRBV15 and TRBJ2-7, with D possibly TRBD1 on 7 matching bases. The germline gives CDR1 LNHNV, CDR2 YYDKDF (reference sequence). Trimming took off 3 bases at V and 3 bases at J, with 15 bases between the two ends. The CDR3 covers 15 residues. The chain's CDR3 is CATSSSGQANYEQYF. Here the CDR3 DNA reads TGTGCCACCAGCAGTAGCGGACAGGCTAACTACGAGCAGTACTTC.

The chain couples TRBV19 to TRBJ1-5, with TRBD1 identical over 10 bases. Germline CDR1 reads LNHDA; CDR2 reads SQIVND (reference sequence). Unmatched junction bases numbered 8, after V lost 6 bases and J lost 6 bases. The length of the CDR3 is 15 residues. In DNA form, the CDR3 reads TGTGCCAGTAGAGGGTACCGGGACAGGGGTCAGCCCCAGCATTTT. Protein: CASRGYRDRGQPQHF.

V gene TRBV24-1 combines with J gene TRBJ2-3; 7 nucleotides align to TRBD2. Germline V lookup: CDR1 KGHDR, CDR2 SFDVKD. The CDR3 length is 15 residues. V dropped 5 bases and J dropped 2; count of bases not matched to a gene: 6. The CDR3 protein is CATSGEAGNTDTQYF. CDR3 in DNA: TGTGCCACCAGTGGGGAAGCGGGAAACACAGATACGCAGTATTTT.

CDR3 bases: TGTGCCACGAGGGAAATACAGGGGCTGGGATCACCCCTCCACTTT. It specifies CATREIQGLGSPLHF. The chain combines TRBV15 with TRBJ1-6, with TRBD1 identical over 7 bases. The V gene end was trimmed by 9 bases and the J gene end by 10 bases; junction bases not matched to a gene: 15. This CDR3 region has 15 residues. The germline CDR1 and CDR2 sequences are LNHNV and YYDKDF (reference sequence).

The chain combines TRBV30 with TRBJ2-2; 8 bases match TRBD1. The CDR3 length is 17 residues. The germline V gene has CDR1 GTSNPN and CDR2 SVGIG (reference sequence). V dropped 8 bases and J dropped 6; count of bases not matched to a gene: 20. The CDR3 here is CALKPLLGQGGPGELFF. CDR3 DNA sequence: TGTGCCCTGAAACCCCTCCTCGGACAGGGCGGACCCGGGGAGCTGTTTTTT.

This clone came up once. The chain uses TRBV9 and TRBJ2-2, with 9 bases matching TRBD2. The germline V gene has CDR1 SGDLS and CDR2 YYNGEE. The CDR3 totals 17 residues. J was trimmed by 3 bases and V by 2 bases; bases with no gene match: 8. This CDR3 is CASSVRAGGVDTGELFF. The CDR3 DNA is TGTGCCAGCAGCGTTAGAGCGGGAGGTGTAGACACCGGGGAGCTGTTTTTT.

The chain carries TRBV10-3 and TRBJ1-5, with D possibly being TRBD1 (5 bases). Germline-derived CDR1 and CDR2 are ENHRY and SYGVKD. CDR3 length: 15 amino acids. The V gene lost 5 bases and the J gene lost 0 bases, with 11 bases spanning the gap. The CDR3 loop is CAISRGDGSNQPQHF. CDR3 sequence (DNA): TGTGCCATCAGTCGCGGGGACGGTAGCAATCAGCCCCAGCATTTT.

This chain uses TRBV6-2 or TRBV6-3 with TRBJ2-7; maybe TRBD2 (5 bases). Germline loops: CDR1 MNHEY, CDR2 SVGEGT. The CDR3 is 15 amino acids. V shed 3 bases and J shed 0 bases, with 12 bases lying between them. CDR3 coding DNA: TGTGCCAGCAGTTATCCGGACTCGAACTCCTACGAGCAGTACTTC. It translates to CASSYPDSNSYEQYF.

The chain is built from TRBV2 and TRBJ1-6; D is perhaps TRBD1 (6 bases). CDR1 is SNHLY, CDR2 FYNNEI, per germline. V shed 9 bases and J shed 6 bases, with 15 bases lying between them. The CDR3 sequence is 14 residues long. CDR3 nucleotide sequence: TGTGCCAGTGGTCAGGGGTCCCCTAATTCACCCCTCCACTTT. This gives the protein CASGQGSPNSPLHF.

This rearrangement joins TRBV2 to TRBJ1-3; D is unclear. The CDR3 sequence is 14 residues long. The ends were cut back, 6 bases at V and 6 bases at J, with 15 bases in the middle. Germline CDR1 SNHLY, CDR2 FYNNEI. The DNA for the CDR3 is TGTGCCAGCAGGGCTCGGCAGGTTGCAAACACCATATATTTT. This gives the protein CASRARQVANTIYF.

V is TRBV19 and J is TRBJ1-4; D is ambiguous. Trimming removed 5 bases from V and 0 bases from J, with 25 bases in between. Germline CDR1 reads LNHDA; CDR2 reads SQIVND (reference sequence). The CDR3 spans 20 residues. CDR3 residues: CASSLLGFSTSSATNEKLFF. DNA of the CDR3: TGTGCCAGTAGTCTTCTAGGCTTCTCTACCTCTTCGGCAACTAATGAAAAACTGTTTTTT.

Only one count was recorded for this clone. This rearrangement joins TRBV28 to TRBJ1-3, with 10 bases fitting TRBD1. The CDR3 extends over 17 amino acids. The germline V gene encodes CDR1 MDHEN and CDR2 SYDVKM. Losses at the gene ends were 3 bases for V and 3 bases for J; bases not matched to a gene: 8. The CDR3 is CASSFPGQGHSGNTIYF. The CDR3 nucleotides read TGTGCCAGCAGTTTCCCGGGACAGGGGCATAGTGGAAACACCATATATTTT.

The chain has TRBV4-1 and TRBJ2-7, with D possibly being TRBD2 (5 bases). From germline, CDR1 is MGHRA and CDR2 YSYEKL. The CDR3 is 15 amino acids. V lost 4 bases and J 1 base, leaving 14 bases between the germline ends. CDR3 in DNA: TGCGCCAGCAGCCTCCGGGGTAGCGCTTCCTACGAGCAGTACTTC. Encoded protein: CASSLRGSASYEQYF.

The rearrangement links TRBV6-2 or TRBV6-3 to TRBJ2-7, with D perhaps TRBD2 (6 bases). CDR1 is MNHEY and CDR2 is SVGEGT in the germline V gene. V lost 4 bases and J 4 bases, leaving 14 bases between the germline ends. This CDR3 contains 14 residues. CDR3 nucleotide sequence: TGTGCCAGCAGTTCGGGACTGAGTCAATACGAGCAGTACTTC. The encoded protein is CASSSGLSQYEQYF.

The chain employs TRBV7-2 and TRBJ2-5, with TRBD2 as a possible D gene (5 bases). The germline gives CDR1 SGHTA, CDR2 FQGNSA. The CDR3 sequence is 16 residues long. With 1 base removed from V and 5 bases from J, the gap between germline ends came to 17 bases. CDR3 bases: TGTGCCAGCAGCTTAGGTCCAGCGGACCCTCGGGAGACCCAGTACTTC. Residues: CASSLGPADPRETQYF.

The gene calls are TRBV19 and TRBJ2-5, with 8 bases lining up with TRBD2. The CDR3 consists of 15 residues. CDR1 and CDR2 from the germline V gene are LNHDA and SQIVND (reference sequence). With 9 bases clipped from V and 1 base from J, the junction kept 10 bases outside the gene matches. The CDR3 coding sequence is TGTGCCAGCGGGGGGGGTCGTGGCACCCAAGAGACCCAGTACTTC. Its protein is CASGGGRGTQETQYF.

The chain combines TRBV9 with TRBJ1-2, with D perhaps matching TRBD1 (6 bases). V was trimmed by 0 bases and J by 2 bases, leaving 11 bases between them. The CDR3 extends over 15 amino acids. CDR1 and CDR2 from the germline V gene are SGDLS and YYNGEE. Here the CDR3 reads CASSVGGRGNYGYTF. The CDR3 DNA follows: TGTGCCAGCAGCGTAGGTGGCAGGGGAAACTATGGCTACACCTTC.

J is TRBJ2-7 and V is TRBV5-4; 7 bases line up with TRBD1. With 0 bases clipped from V and 3 bases from J, the junction kept 6 bases outside the gene matches. The V gene's germline CDR1 is SGHNT and CDR2 YYREEE (reference sequence). This CDR3 is 15 amino acids long. CDR3 protein: CASSLDGTEFYEQYF. In DNA, the CDR3 is TGTGCCAGCAGCTTGGATGGGACAGAGTTCTACGAGCAGTACTTC.

The CDR3 DNA sequence: TGTGCCAGCACCAAAGGAGTCTACGGGGAGCTGTTTTTT. Translated: CASTKGVYGELFF. The chain has TRBV7-9 and TRBJ2-2; no clear D gene. There are 13 residues in the CDR3. Trimming took 7 bases from V and 7 from J, leaving 13 bases between them. Germline CDR1 reads SEHNR; CDR2 reads FQNEAQ (reference sequence).

The chain combines TRBV10-1 with TRBJ2-3; 13 bases fit TRBD2. After removal of 0 bases from V and 0 bases from J, the junction contained 3 bases not matched to a gene. The length of the CDR3 is 18 residues. CDR1 is WNHNN, CDR2 SYGVQD, per germline (reference sequence). The CDR3 sequence is CASSESGTSGASTDTQYF. Written as DNA, the CDR3 is TGCGCCAGCAGTGAGTCGGGGACTAGCGGGGCCAGCACAGATACGCAGTATTTT.

The chain is built from TRBV28 and TRBJ1-6, with TRBD1 matching over 7 bases. The CDR3 covers 15 residues. CDR1 is MDHEN and CDR2 is SYDVKM in the germline V gene. The V and J ends lost 5 bases and 5 bases, in that order; junction bases with no gene match: 6. CDR3 loop: CASSAQTGNNSPLHF. CDR3 coding DNA: TGTGCCAGCAGTGCCCAGACAGGGAATAATTCACCCCTCCACTTT.

For the CDR3, the DNA is TGTGCCAGCAGTGGAACTCTCCCAGAGGGTACACTCACAGATACGCAGTATTTT. Protein sequence: CASSGTLPEGTLTDTQYF. The genes are TRBV25-1 and TRBJ2-3; TRBD2 is a possible D gene (5 bases). V lost 4 bases and J lost 2, with 22 bases in between. This CDR3 is 18 amino acids long. Germline CDR1 is MGHDK and CDR2 is SYGVNS.

This rearrangement joins TRBV6-6 to TRBJ2-5, with D uncertain. Deletions cut 2 bases from V and 4 bases from J, with 5 bases between. The germline CDR1 and CDR2 sequences are MNHNY and SVGAGI (reference sequence). The CDR3 covers 12 residues. The CDR3 sequence: CASSYPGETQYF. DNA for the CDR3: TGTGCCAGCAGTTACCCGGGAGAGACCCAGTACTTC.

The chain uses TRBV21-1 and TRBJ2-3; the table's TRBD2 call for D was not verified on the DNA. TRBV21-1 is reported as a pseudogene. This CDR3 has 20 amino acids. The CDR3 sequence is CASSGPPGLAGGRMINTQYF. In DNA form, the CDR3 reads TGTGCCAGCAGCGGGCCTCCGGGCCTAGCGGGAGGTCGGATGATTAATACGCAGTATTTT.

The V and J genes are TRBV4-3 and TRBJ2-1; D might be TRBD2 (5 bases). This CDR3 region has 13 residues. Trimming removed 0 bases from V and 7 bases from J, with 7 bases in between. Germline CDR1 and CDR2: LGHNA and YSLEER. The CDR3 sequence is CASSQELENEQFF. As DNA, the CDR3 is TGCGCCAGCAGCCAAGAACTAGAAAATGAGCAGTTCTTC.

A word on this clone: The junction shows a germline mismatch at one end, possibly a read error. V and J are TRBV29-1 and TRBJ2-3, with unresolved D. The CDR3 has 13 amino acids. Germline values: CDR1 SQVTM, CDR2 ANQGSEA. The CDR3 loop is CSVEGQSTDTQYF. CDR3 in DNA: TGCAGCGTGGAAGGGCAGAGCACAGATACGCAGTATTTT.

The gene calls are TRBV29-1 and TRBJ1-2, with 7 positions matching TRBD1. CDR1 is SQVTM and CDR2 is ANQGSEA in the germline V gene. This CDR3 is built from 13 residues. J gave up 8 bases and V 4 bases, and 10 bases lay outside the gene matches. CDR3 DNA: TGCAGCGTTGGGGGGCGACAGGGCTACGGCTACACCTTC. Translating gives CSVGGRQGYGYTF.